This T cell receptor beta chain was sequenced during a study of monozygotic twins with inflammatory bowel disease. Regarding this clonotype: As yet, its antigen is unknown.

Looked up from germline, CDR1 is MDHEN and CDR2 is SYDVKM. The CDR3 consists of 14 residues. Nested PCRs (approximately 17 and 9 cycles, two total) were applied to TCRalpha and TCRbeta cDNA. TCRdb processed the 5' RACE reads again and assigns one entry to each CDR3 protein, with no DNA. Its table lists 300,000 to 400,000 distinct CDR3 sequences. Findings and limits, study-wide: No repertoire similarity difference was seen between concordant and discordant twins; power was possibly limited.

Sample: blood. The clonotype originates from a human donor with ulcerative colitis or Crohn's disease, or a healthy co-twin of an affected twin (not recorded which). The chain joins TRBV28 to TRBJ2-1. The CDR3 spells CASKLWAGINEQFF.